The following is a TCR beta chain sequence with its context. Its antigen is as yet unknown. Per sample, extraction of total RNA gave at least 5 micrograms in every case. This entry is derived from a study of blood T cells in healthy people across ages. Notes on the study in general: It was found that TCR beta diversity correlated strongly with the percentage of naive T cells.

A second PCR of roughly 6 to 12 cycles used a sample-barcoded 5' primer and a J-beta primer mix. Every cDNA was tagged by a template-switch adaptor with 12 random nucleotides. TCRdb fed the 5' RACE reads into MiXCR, producing one record per CDR3 protein. Seen here are 540,000 or so distinct CDR3 sequences, around 48% observed once, and the top ten hold approximately 23%. The junction had 5 bases not matched to a gene; V was cut back by 4 bases and J by 1 base. Per germline, CDR1 DFQATT and CDR2 SNEGSKA (reference sequence). The CDR3 sequence is 15 residues long. This TCR was recovered from an elderly man in good health. Source material: blood. The gene calls are TRBV20-1 and TRBJ1-1; TRBD1 aligns across 11 bases. The CDR3 sequence is CSAKDRGQTNTEAFF. CDR3 DNA sequence: TGCAGTGCTAAGGACAGGGGGCAGACGAACACTGAAGCTTTCTTT.